This section outlines one T cell receptor beta chain sequence together with its context. Sequencing was performed with immunoSEQ multiplex PCR; in TCRdb, only in-frame clones are kept and a portion is missing. The sample lists approximately 90,000 clones, around 90% occurring once. The data were taken from a study of OX40 agonist ivuxolimab in advanced cancers. On the study more broadly: The treatment was a fully human IgG2 OX40 agonist, ivuxolimab.

The source is an adult with an advanced solid tumor such as melanoma, head and neck, liver or kidney cancer. This material consisted of CD4+ or CD8+ T cells sorted from blood, taken in a trial of the OX40 agonist ivuxolimab.

The CDR3 here is CAWSTPKGSGSNQPQHF. Written as DNA, the CDR3 is TGTGCCTGGAGTACCCCAAAGGGCTCGGGGAGCAATCAGCCCCAGCATTTT. This sequence joins TRBV30 and TRBJ1-5; D remains unclear. The germline V gene has CDR1 GTSNPN and CDR2 SVGIG (reference sequence). The CDR3 has 17 amino acids. V gave up 2 bases and J gave up 1 base, with 18 bases separating them.